The rows below give T cell receptor beta chains drawn from one sample of a study of neurological immune-mediated disorders. TCRdb independently ran MiXCR on the 5' RACE reads; one entry per CDR3 protein. The table lists tens of thousands of distinct CDR3 sequences, about 9.4% of them singletons. Sequenced sample: PBMCs. These receptors were collected from a woman aged 40 to 49 with HTLV-1-associated myelopathy (HAM/TSP). The CDR3 runs from the conserved cysteine through the conserved F or W. D genes are given only for firm matches. Size tells how often a clone was seen (once, few, many) or the class of an expanded clone, and some rows leave it out.

d_call j_call v_call clone_size cdr3_aa cdr3_nt
TRBD1 TRBJ1-5 TRBV7-2 many CASSSGQGLLSNQPQHF TGTGCCAGCAGCTCGGGACAGGGGCTCCTTAGCAATCAGCCCCAGCATTTT
. TRBJ2-5 TRBV20-1 many CSASDSQETQYF TGCAGTGCTTCTGACTCGCAAGAGACCCAGTACTTC
TRBD1 TRBJ1-2 TRBV5-6 many CASSFDRVLYGYTF TGTGCCAGCAGCTTTGACAGGGTCCTCTATGGCTACACCTTC
TRBD1 TRBJ2-1 TRBV11-2 . CASSRGGTGFRNEQFF TGTGCCAGCAGCCGAGGGGGGACAGGGTTTCGAAATGAGCAGTTCTTC
. TRBJ2-3 TRBV27 many CASSGTGKGADTQYF TGTGCCAGCAGTGGGACCGGGAAGGGCGCAGATACGCAGTATTTT
TRBD1 TRBJ1-4 TRBV6-5 few CASVGQGPVDEKLFF TGTGCCAGCGTAGGACAGGGGCCGGTTGATGAAAAACTGTTTTTT
. TRBJ2-7 TRBV5-6 many CASSLRYLSYEQYF TGTGCCAGCAGCTTGCGGTACTTATCCTACGAGCAGTACTTC
TRBD1 TRBJ1-1 TRBV5-1 many CASSLGQGFHMNTEAFF TGCGCCAGCAGCTTGGGACAGGGGTTTCATATGAACACTGAAGCTTTCTTT
. TRBJ2-1 TRBV5-1 . CASSLGHDNEQFF TGCGCCAGCAGCTTGGGGCACGACAATGAGCAGTTCTTC
TRBD2 TRBJ2-3 TRBV5-1 . CASSLGGGYGTDTQYF TGCGCCAGCAGCTTGGGCGGGGGGTATGGAACAGATACGCAGTATTTT
. TRBJ2-3 TRBV4-3 many CASSQDAGNTDTQYF TGCGCCAGCAGCCAAGATGCAGGGAACACAGATACGCAGTATTTT
. TRBJ2-3 TRBV12-3/TRBV12-4 many CASSFVAVDTQYF TGTGCCAGCAGTTTTGTAGCAGTAGATACGCAGTATTTT
. TRBJ2-1 TRBV4-3 . CASSQGVRGFRNEQFF TGCGCCAGCAGCCAAGGGGTTCGCGGGTTCAGGAACGAGCAGTTCTTC
. TRBJ2-3 TRBV14 many CASRPDLTDTQYF TGTGCCAGCAGACCCGACCTCACAGATACGCAGTATTTT
. TRBJ2-3 TRBV12-3/TRBV12-4 once CASRGNAGTDTQYF TGTGCCAGCAGGGGTAACGCGGGCACAGATACGCAGTATTTT
. TRBJ2-3 TRBV12-5 many CASGLWQGLSDTQYF TGTGCTAGTGGTTTGTGGCAGGGGTTGTCGGATACGCAGTATTTT
. TRBJ2-3 TRBV24-1 many CATSDFPGSTDTQYF TGTGCCACCAGTGATTTCCCGGGCTCCACAGATACGCAGTATTTT
. TRBJ1-1 TRBV10-3 many CAISEDQSLAEAFF TGTGCCATCAGTGAGGATCAGTCCCTCGCTGAAGCTTTCTTT
. TRBJ1-4 TRBV20-1 many CSASTDEKLFF TGCAGTGCTTCGACAGATGAAAAACTGTTTTTT
TRBD1 TRBJ2-2 TRBV6-1 many CASSEVGQGANTGELFF TGTGCCAGCAGTGAAGTTGGACAGGGGGCGAACACCGGGGAGCTGTTTTTT
. TRBJ2-3 TRBV6-6 . CASSGQYAATDTQYF TGTGCCAGCAGCGGACAGTACGCGGCCACAGATACGCAGTATTTT
TRBD2 TRBJ2-7 TRBV5-1 many CASRSGGAPGYEQYF TGCGCCAGCAGAAGCGGGGGTGCCCCAGGGTACGAGCAGTACTTC
. TRBJ2-5 TRBV5-1 many CASSAGNQETQYF TGCGCCAGCAGCGCCGGGAACCAAGAGACCCAGTACTTC
. TRBJ2-2 TRBV7-3 many CASSPATVGTGELFF TGTGCCAGCAGCCCGGCTACAGTAGGAACCGGGGAGCTGTTTTTT
. TRBJ2-7 TRBV28 . CASSFLPGETYEQYF TGTGCCAGCAGTTTTTTGCCGGGGGAGACCTACGAGCAGTACTTC
TRBD2 TRBJ2-2 TRBV5-1 many CASSARTSGGPPGELFF TGCGCCAGCAGCGCCCGGACTAGCGGGGGCCCCCCTGGGGAGCTGTTTTTT
TRBD2 TRBJ2-1 TRBV7-2 many CASSLVLAGGDEQFF TGTGCCAGCAGCTTAGTTCTAGCGGGGGGTGATGAGCAGTTCTTC
. TRBJ2-7 TRBV3-1 many CASSRYGGPSYEQYF TGTGCCAGCAGTAGGTACGGGGGGCCCTCCTACGAGCAGTACTTC
. TRBJ1-1 TRBV5-1 once CASSLGHWNTEAF TGCGCCAGCAGCTTGGGACACTGGAACACTGAAGCTTTC
. TRBJ2-1 TRBV27 . CASSFHTGSSEQFF TGTGCCAGCAGTTTCCATACAGGGTCTAGTGAGCAGTTCTTC
. TRBJ2-1 TRBV20-1 many CSASRPRGDNEQFF TGCAGTGCTAGTCGTCCCCGGGGAGACAATGAGCAGTTCTTC
TRBD2 TRBJ2-7 TRBV10-1 few CASSESPRRGTYEQYF TGCGCCAGCAGTGAGTCCCCGCGGCGGGGGACCTACGAGCAGTACTTC
TRBD2 TRBJ2-1 TRBV6-2/TRBV6-3 . CVSSGQRGVTSYNEQFF TGTGTCAGCAGTGGCCAGCGGGGGGTCACGTCCTACAATGAGCAGTTCTTC
TRBD1 TRBJ2-2 TRBV4-3 many CASSQTRDRATGELFF TGCGCCAGCAGCCAAACTCGGGACAGGGCTACCGGGGAGCTGTTTTTT
. TRBJ1-1 TRBV18 many CASSPAGARRNTEAFF TGTGCCAGCTCACCAGCAGGGGCGAGGAGGAACACTGAAGCTTTCTTT
. TRBJ2-3 TRBV5-1 . CASRRIAALTDTQYF TGTGCCAGCAGGCGAATAGCGGCTCTCACAGATACGCAGTATTTT
. TRBJ1-4 TRBV2 many CASSPRTSNEKLFF TGTGCCAGCAGCCCACGGACGAGTAATGAAAAACTGTTTTTT
TRBD2 TRBJ2-5 TRBV5-1 many CASSLALRGGSETQYF TGCGCCAGCAGCTTGGCCCTTCGGGGGGGCTCGGAGACCCAGTACTTC
TRBD1 TRBJ1-6 TRBV7-2 few CASSLVPQGQNSPLHF TGTGCCAGCAGCTTAGTCCCACAGGGGCAGAATTCACCCCTCCACTTT
. TRBJ1-1 TRBV2 many CASSDAWRVLNTEAFF TGTGCCAGCAGTGACGCCTGGAGGGTTCTGAACACTGAAGCTTTCTTT
. TRBJ1-5 TRBV27 few CASSLSIPHSLRGNQPQHF TGTGCCAGCAGTTTATCAATACCGCACAGCCTCCGAGGGAATCAGCCCCAGCATTTT
TRBD2 TRBJ2-7 TRBV5-1 many CASSQRGGLDYEQYF TGCGCCAGCAGTCAGCGGGGGGGCCTGGACTACGAGCAGTACTTC
TRBD2 TRBJ2-7 TRBV12-3/TRBV12-4 many CASSYVAGAYEQYF TGTGCCAGCAGTTACGTAGCGGGGGCCTACGAGCAGTACTTC
. TRBJ1-1 TRBV29-1 many CSVARGNTEAFF TGCAGCGTAGCCCGGGGGAACACTGAAGCTTTCTTT
TRBD2 TRBJ2-5 TRBV9 many CASSVRGGQETQYF TGTGCCAGCAGCGTGCGGGGGGGCCAGGAGACCCAGTACTTC
. TRBJ1-1 TRBV3-1 many CASSPLGGSTEAFF TGTGCCAGCAGCCCCCTGGGGGGGAGTACTGAAGCTTTCTTT
. TRBJ2-5 TRBV4-1 many CASSQVGASLGKTQYF TGCGCCAGCAGCCAAGTAGGTGCGTCCCTCGGGAAGACCCAGTACTTC
TRBD2 TRBJ2-1 TRBV20-1 many CSARSVAGGNNEQFF TGCAGTGCTAGGTCCGTCGCGGGGGGTAACAATGAGCAGTTCTTC
. TRBJ2-7 TRBV11-2 . CASSSHWGSEQYF TGTGCCAGCAGCTCCCACTGGGGGTCGGAGCAGTACTTC
TRBD1 TRBJ1-1 TRBV5-1 many CASSLDRGTEAFF TGCGCCAGCAGCTTGGACAGGGGTACTGAAGCTTTCTTT
TRBD1 TRBJ1-4 TRBV4-3 many CASSQERGTGHEKLFF TGCGCCAGCAGCCAAGAGAGAGGGACAGGGCATGAAAAACTGTTTTTT
TRBD2 TRBJ2-1 TRBV5-1 many CASSARTSGGANEQFF TGCGCCAGCAGCGCCAGGACTAGCGGGGGGGCGAATGAGCAGTTCTTC
. TRBJ2-5 TRBV20-1 many CSARDGWYQETQYF TGCAGTGCTAGAGATGGTTGGTACCAAGAGACCCAGTACTTC
TRBD2 TRBJ2-1 TRBV5-1 many CASRGGRGGSYNEQFF TGCGCCAGCAGGGGAGGGCGGGGAGGCTCCTACAATGAGCAGTTCTTC
. TRBJ2-1 TRBV5-1 many CASSLAGINNEQFF TGCGCCAGCAGCTTGGCCGGGATCAACAATGAGCAGTTCTTC
TRBD1 TRBJ2-5 TRBV13 many CASSQGTVETQYF TGTGCCAGCAGCCAAGGGACAGTAGAGACCCAGTACTTC